The present TCR beta chain was sequenced within a study of cytomegalovirus exposure and HLA in healthy donors. The PCR contained 60 Vbeta and 13 Jbeta primers. The protocol was immunoSEQ multiplex PCR, while the TCRdb copy is restricted to in-frame clones and leaves out a portion. The repertoire holds approximately 170,000 clones, with around 82% as singletons. Germline assignment: CDR1 PRHDT and CDR2 FYEKMQ (reference sequence). Trimming pared 5 bases from V and 7 bases from J, leaving 17 bases between. There are 14 residues in the CDR3. The TCR was taken from a male donor in good health and CMV-seronegative. The sample comprised PBMCs. V usage is TRBV13 and J usage is TRBJ1-2; a weak D match, TRBD1 (5 bases). The CDR3 nucleotides read TGTGCCAGCAGCCGACGTGAGGGCGGGGGTGGCTACACCTTC. Encoded protein: CASSRREGGGGYTF.